The present entry profiles one T cell receptor beta chain with its context. These data are taken from a study of blood T cell repertoires in COVID-19. Study background: The United States, Italy and Spain provided the acute and convalescent COVID-19 samples. Sample material is recorded as cDNA or gDNA derived from T cells, B-cell-depleted T cells, or PBMCs.

Trimming removed 9 bases at V and 0 bases at J, with 11 bases between. Germline CDR1 KGHSH, CDR2 LQKENI. The CDR3 has 13 residues. Original methodology: Estimates of nucleated cell counts were drawn from the amplification of reference gene primers. Sequenced by immunoSEQ multiplex PCR; TCRdb stores in-frame clones only, minus some. V and J calls and clone size come straight from that table; D and trimming were deduced from the DNA. The sample lists some 300,000 clones; around 86% were seen once. V is TRBV18 and J is TRBJ1-1; D perhaps matches TRBD1 (5 bases). Sample: peripheral blood. The sequence derives from a man aged 65-85 years with acute or convalescent COVID-19. The CDR3 DNA is TGTGCCAGTTACCAGGGTATGAACACTGAAGCTTTCTTT. As protein: CASYQGMNTEAFF.